The sequence of this T cell receptor (beta chain) was determined in a study of pediatric ulcerative colitis. General study findings and limits: Blood-rectal clonal overlap within each person was significantly higher in ulcerative colitis patients than controls.

Trimming removed 2 bases from V and 5 bases from J; junction bases left unmatched: 4. Per germline, CDR1 MNHNY and CDR2 SVGAGI (reference sequence). CDR3 length: 15 amino acids. Blood was drawn at the time of colonoscopy. As for this clone: The antigen is undetermined.

Measured with immunoSEQ multiplex PCR; TCRdb has only the in-frame clones, and not every one. The sample lists around 64,000 clones; 77% were seen once. The chain has TRBV6-6 and TRBJ1-4, with TRBD1 matching over 8 bases. Sequenced: blood. This clonotype was sampled from a boy younger than 18 with moderate ulcerative colitis. CDR3 loop: CASSYGQGRNEKLFF. For the CDR3, the DNA is TGTGCCAGCAGTTACGGACAGGGACGGAATGAAAAACTGTTTTTT.